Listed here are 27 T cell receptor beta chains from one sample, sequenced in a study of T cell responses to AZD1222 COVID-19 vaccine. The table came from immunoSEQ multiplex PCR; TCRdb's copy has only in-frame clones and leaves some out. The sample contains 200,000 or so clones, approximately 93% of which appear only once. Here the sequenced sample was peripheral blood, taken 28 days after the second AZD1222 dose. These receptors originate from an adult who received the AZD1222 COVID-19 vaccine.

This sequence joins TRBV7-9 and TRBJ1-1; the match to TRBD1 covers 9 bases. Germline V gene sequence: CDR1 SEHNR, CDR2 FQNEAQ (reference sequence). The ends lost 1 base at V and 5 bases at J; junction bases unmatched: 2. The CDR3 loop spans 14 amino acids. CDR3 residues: CASSLGGTGTEAFF. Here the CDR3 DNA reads TGTGCCAGCAGCTTAGGCGGGACAGGGACTGAAGCTTTCTTT.

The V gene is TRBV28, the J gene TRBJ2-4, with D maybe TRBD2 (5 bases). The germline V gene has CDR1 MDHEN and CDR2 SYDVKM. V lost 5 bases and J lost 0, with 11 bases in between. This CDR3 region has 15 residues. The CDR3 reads CASSLPGLAKNIQYF. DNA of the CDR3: TGTGCCAGCAGTCTCCCGGGATTAGCCAAAAACATTCAGTACTTC.

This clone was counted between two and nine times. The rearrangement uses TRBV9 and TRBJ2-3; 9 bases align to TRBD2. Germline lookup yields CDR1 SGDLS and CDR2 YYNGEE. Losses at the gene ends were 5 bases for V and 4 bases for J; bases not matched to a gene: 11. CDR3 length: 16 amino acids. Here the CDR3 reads CASSPPGLAVADTQYF. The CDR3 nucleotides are TGTGCCAGCAGTCCACCGGGACTAGCTGTCGCAGATACGCAGTATTTT. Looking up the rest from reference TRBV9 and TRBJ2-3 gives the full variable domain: DSGVTQTPKHLITATGQRVTLRCSPRSGDLSVYWYQQSLDQGLQFLIQYYNGEERAKGNILERFSAQQFPDLHSELNLSSLELGDSALYFCASSPPGLAVADTQYFGPGTRLTVL.

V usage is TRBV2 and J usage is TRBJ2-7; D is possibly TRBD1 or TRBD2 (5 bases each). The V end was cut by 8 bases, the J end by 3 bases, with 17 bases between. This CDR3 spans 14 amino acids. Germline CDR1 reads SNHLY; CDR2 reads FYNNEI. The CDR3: CASASWDVGYEQYF. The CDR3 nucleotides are TGTGCCAGCGCGTCCTGGGACGTAGGCTACGAGCAGTACTTC.

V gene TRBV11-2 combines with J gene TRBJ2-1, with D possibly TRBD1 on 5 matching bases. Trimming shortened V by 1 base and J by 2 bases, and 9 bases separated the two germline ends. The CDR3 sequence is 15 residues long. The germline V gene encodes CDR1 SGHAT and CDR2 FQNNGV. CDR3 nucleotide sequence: TGTGCCAGCAGCTTAGGGCAGGGCACCTACAATGAGCAGTTCTTC. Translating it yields CASSLGQGTYNEQFF.

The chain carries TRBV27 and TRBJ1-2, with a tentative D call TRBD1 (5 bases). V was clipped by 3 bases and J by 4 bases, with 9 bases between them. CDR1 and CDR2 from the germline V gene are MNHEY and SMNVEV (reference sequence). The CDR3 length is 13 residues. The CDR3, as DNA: TGTGCCAGCAGTTTCCCTGGGGGCTATGGCTACACCTTC. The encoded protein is CASSFPGGYGYTF.

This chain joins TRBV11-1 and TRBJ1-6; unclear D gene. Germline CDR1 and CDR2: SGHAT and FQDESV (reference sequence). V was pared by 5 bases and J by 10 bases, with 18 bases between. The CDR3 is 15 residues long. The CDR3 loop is CASSKRPARGSPLHF. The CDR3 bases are TGTGCCAGCAGCAAGCGACCGGCTCGAGGGTCACCCCTCCACTTT.

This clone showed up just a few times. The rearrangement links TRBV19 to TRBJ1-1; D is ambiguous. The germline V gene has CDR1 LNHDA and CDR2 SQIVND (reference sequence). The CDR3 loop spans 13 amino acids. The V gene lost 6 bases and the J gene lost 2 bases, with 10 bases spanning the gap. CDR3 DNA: TGTGCCAGTAGCGACCGCCTTAACACTGAAGCTTTCTTT. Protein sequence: CASSDRLNTEAFF.

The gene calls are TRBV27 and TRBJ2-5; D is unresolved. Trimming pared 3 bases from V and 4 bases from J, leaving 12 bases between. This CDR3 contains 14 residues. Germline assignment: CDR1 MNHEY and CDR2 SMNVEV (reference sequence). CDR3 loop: CASSFAGHVETQYF. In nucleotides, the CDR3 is TGTGCCAGCAGTTTCGCTGGCCATGTAGAGACCCAGTACTTC.

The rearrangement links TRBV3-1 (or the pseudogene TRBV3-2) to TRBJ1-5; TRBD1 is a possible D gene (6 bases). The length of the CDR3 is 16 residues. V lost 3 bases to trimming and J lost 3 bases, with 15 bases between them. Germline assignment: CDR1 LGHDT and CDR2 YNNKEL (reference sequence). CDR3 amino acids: CASSQGGALSNQPQHF. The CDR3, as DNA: TGTGCCAGCAGCCAGGGGGGGGCCCTATCCAATCAGCCCCAGCATTTT.

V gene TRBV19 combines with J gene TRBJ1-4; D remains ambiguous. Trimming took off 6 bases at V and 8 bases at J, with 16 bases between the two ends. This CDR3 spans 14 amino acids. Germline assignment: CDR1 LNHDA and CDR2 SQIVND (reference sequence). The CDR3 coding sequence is TGTGCCAGTAGCACTTTGGGGAGTGGCGAAAAACTGTTTTTT. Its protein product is CASSTLGSGEKLFF.

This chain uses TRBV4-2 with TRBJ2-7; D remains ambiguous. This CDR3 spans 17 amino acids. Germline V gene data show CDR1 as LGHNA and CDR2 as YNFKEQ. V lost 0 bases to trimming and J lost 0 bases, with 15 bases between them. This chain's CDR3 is CASSQDLSARSSYEQYF. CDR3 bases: TGTGCCAGCAGCCAAGATCTGTCGGCAAGGAGCTCCTACGAGCAGTACTTC.

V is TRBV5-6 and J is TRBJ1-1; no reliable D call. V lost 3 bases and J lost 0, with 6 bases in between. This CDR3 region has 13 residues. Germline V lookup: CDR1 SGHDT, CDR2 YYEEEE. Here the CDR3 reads CASSYGLNTEAFF. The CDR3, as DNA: TGTGCCAGCAGCTATGGCCTGAACACTGAAGCTTTCTTT.

This CDR3 is CASSTGQGSGGYTF. CDR3 DNA sequence: TGTGCCAGCAGCACCGGCCAGGGAAGCGGGGGCTACACCTTC. This chain uses TRBV9 with TRBJ1-2; D might be TRBD1 (5 bases). This CDR3 has 14 residues. Trimming shortened V by 4 bases and J by 8 bases, and 18 bases separated the two germline ends. CDR1 is SGDLS and CDR2 is YYNGEE in the germline V gene.

The CDR3 sequence is CASRPGPTLNEQYF. CDR3 nucleotide sequence: TGTGCCAGCAGACCGGGACCAACCCTGAACGAGCAGTACTTC. This chain connects TRBV6-5 to TRBJ2-7, with D perhaps given as TRBD1 or TRBD2 (5 bases each). Germline CDR1 is MNHEY and CDR2 is SVGAGI. This CDR3 comprises 14 residues. V gave up 6 bases and J gave up 5 bases, with 17 bases separating them.

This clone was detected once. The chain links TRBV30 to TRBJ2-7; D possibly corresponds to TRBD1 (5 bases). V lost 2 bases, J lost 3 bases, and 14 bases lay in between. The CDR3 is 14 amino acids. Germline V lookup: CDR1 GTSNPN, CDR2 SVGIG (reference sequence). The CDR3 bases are TGTGCCTGGAGTCTTAGACAGACGGGCTACGAGCAGTACTTC. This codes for CAWSLRQTGYEQYF.

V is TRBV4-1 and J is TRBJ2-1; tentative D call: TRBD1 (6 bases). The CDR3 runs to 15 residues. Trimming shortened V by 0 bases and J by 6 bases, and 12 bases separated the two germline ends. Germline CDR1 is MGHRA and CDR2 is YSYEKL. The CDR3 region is CASSQDGGRPNEQFF. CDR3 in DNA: TGCGCCAGCAGCCAAGATGGGGGCCGCCCCAATGAGCAGTTCTTC.

The CDR3 protein is CASSLRQHTDTQYF. The CDR3 DNA follows: TGCGCCAGCAGCCTCCGACAGCACACAGATACGCAGTATTTT. The chain recombines TRBV5-1 with TRBJ2-3, with D perhaps TRBD1 (5 bases). CDR1 is SGHRS, CDR2 YFSETQ, per germline. The ends were cut back, 4 bases at V and 2 bases at J, with 11 bases in the middle. The CDR3 is made up of 14 amino acids.

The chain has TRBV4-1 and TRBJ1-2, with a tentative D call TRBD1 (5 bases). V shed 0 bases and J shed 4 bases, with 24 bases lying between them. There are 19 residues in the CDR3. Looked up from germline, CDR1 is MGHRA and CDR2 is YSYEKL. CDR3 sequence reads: CASSQDPGRVEFWSYGYTF. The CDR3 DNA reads TGCGCCAGCAGCCAAGATCCGGGCAGGGTGGAATTCTGGAGCTATGGCTACACCTTC.

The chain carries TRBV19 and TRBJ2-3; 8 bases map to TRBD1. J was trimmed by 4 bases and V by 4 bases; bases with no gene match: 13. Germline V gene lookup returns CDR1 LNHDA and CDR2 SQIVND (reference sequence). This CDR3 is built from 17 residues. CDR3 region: CASSTGGWSPSADTQYF. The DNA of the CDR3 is TGTGCCAGTAGTACAGGGGGCTGGTCCCCCAGCGCAGATACGCAGTATTTT.

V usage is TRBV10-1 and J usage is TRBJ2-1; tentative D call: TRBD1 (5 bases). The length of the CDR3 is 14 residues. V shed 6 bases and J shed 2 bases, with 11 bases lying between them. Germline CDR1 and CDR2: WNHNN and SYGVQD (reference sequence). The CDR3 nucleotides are TGCGCCAGCAGCCAGGGCCAACCCTACAATGAGCAGTTCTTC. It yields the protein CASSQGQPYNEQFF.

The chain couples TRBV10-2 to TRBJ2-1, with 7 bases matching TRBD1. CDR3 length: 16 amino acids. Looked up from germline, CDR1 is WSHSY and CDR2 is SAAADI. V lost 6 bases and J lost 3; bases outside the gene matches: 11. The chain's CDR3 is CASSKGRDSLYNEQFF. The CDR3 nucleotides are TGCGCCAGCAGCAAAGGCCGGGACAGCCTCTACAATGAGCAGTTCTTC.

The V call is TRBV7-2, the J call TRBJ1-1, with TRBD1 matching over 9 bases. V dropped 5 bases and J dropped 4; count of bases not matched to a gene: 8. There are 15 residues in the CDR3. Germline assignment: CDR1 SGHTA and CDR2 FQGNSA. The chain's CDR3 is CASSPTGQGFTEAFF. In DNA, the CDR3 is TGTGCCAGCAGCCCAACGGGACAGGGATTCACTGAAGCTTTCTTT.

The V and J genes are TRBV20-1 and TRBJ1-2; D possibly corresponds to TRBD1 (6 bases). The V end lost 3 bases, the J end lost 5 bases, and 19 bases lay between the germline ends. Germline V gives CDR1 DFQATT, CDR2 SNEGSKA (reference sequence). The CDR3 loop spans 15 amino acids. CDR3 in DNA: TGCAGTGCTAGTCCTCAGGGGCCCCTTAGGTATGGCTACACCTTC. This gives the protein CSASPQGPLRYGYTF.

CDR3 amino acids: CASSAYGGRVHTEAFF. In DNA form, the CDR3 reads TGTGCCAGCAGCGCCTACGGCGGCAGGGTTCACACTGAAGCTTTCTTT. The V call is TRBV11-2, the J call TRBJ1-1; tentative D call: TRBD1 (5 bases). CDR3 length: 16 amino acids. The germline CDR1 and CDR2 sequences are SGHAT and FQNNGV. V gave up 5 bases and J gave up 3 bases, with 19 bases separating them.

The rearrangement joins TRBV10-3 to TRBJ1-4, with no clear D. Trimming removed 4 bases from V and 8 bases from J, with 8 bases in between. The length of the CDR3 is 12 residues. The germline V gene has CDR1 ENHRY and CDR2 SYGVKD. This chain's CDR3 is CAISARREKLFF. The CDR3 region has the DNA TGTGCCATCAGTGCCCGTCGCGAAAAACTGTTTTTT.

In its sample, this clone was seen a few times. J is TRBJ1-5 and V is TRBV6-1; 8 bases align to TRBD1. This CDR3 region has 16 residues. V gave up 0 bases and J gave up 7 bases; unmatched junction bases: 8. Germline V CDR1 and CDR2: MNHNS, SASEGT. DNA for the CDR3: TGTGCCAGCAGTGAAGCACGGACAGGGACGGGGCAGCCCCAGCATTTT. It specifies CASSEARTGTGQPQHF.